A selection of T cell receptor beta chains follows, all from one sample in a study of T cell repertoires in cytomegalovirus infection. From the reads, TCRdb called clonotypes with MiXCR, one entry per CDR3 protein. The sample contains roughly 920,000 distinct CDR3 sequences, approximately 31% of which appear only once. No cognate antigen is known for these TCRs. The sample consisted of cultured CD8+ T cells from PBMCs, taken from culture after CMV antigen stimulation. These receptors were collected from a human donor in good health (CMV status not recorded). Some clones in this sample may be carry-over from other donors' samples. Each CDR3 is given with its conserved first and last residue. Fields, in order: clone size, V gene, D gene, J gene, CDR3 protein, CDR3 DNA. The D gene is left open where the match is weak. Clone sizes are given selectively: once, few, many, or a class where the clone is expanded.

.	TRBV6-1	.	TRBJ1-5	CASSGLHGDNQPQHF	TGTGCCAGCAGTGGGCTGCACGGCGACAATCAGCCCCAGCATTTT
few	TRBV7-9	TRBD1	TRBJ2-7	CASSLARTGGFEAYEQYF	TGTGCCAGCAGCTTAGCCCGGACAGGGGGCTTTGAAGCCTACGAGCAGTACTTC
few	TRBV19	.	TRBJ2-7	CASSSLGLDEQYF	TGTGCCAGTAGTTCCCTAGGGTTAGACGAGCAGTACTTC
many	TRBV7-6	TRBD2	TRBJ2-1	CASSLPSGGADNEQFF	TGTGCCAGCAGCTTACCTAGCGGGGGGGCAGACAATGAGCAGTTCTTC
.	TRBV5-1	TRBD2	TRBJ2-5	CASSRWEGPETQYF	TGCGCCAGCAGTCGATGGGAGGGACCTGAGACCCAGTACTTC
.	TRBV4-3	.	TRBJ2-1	CASSHPPGGGSEQFF	TGCGCCAGCAGCCACCCCCCCGGGGGTGGGAGTGAGCAGTTCTTC
many	TRBV7-9	TRBD1	TRBJ2-7	CASSLPGQGLYEQYF	TGTGCCAGCAGCTTACCGGGACAGGGATTATACGAGCAGTACTTC
few	TRBV27	TRBD1	TRBJ1-1	CASSLTVTGRTEAFF	TGTGCCAGCAGTTTGACCGTGACAGGGAGAACTGAAGCTTTCTTT
few	TRBV28	.	TRBJ2-4	CASSPDSFASIQYF	TGTGCCAGCAGCCCCGACAGTTTCGCCAGCATTCAGTACTTC
many	TRBV6-1	.	TRBJ1-1	CASSSPGEMPEAFF	TGTGCCAGCAGTTCCCCGGGGGAAATGCCTGAAGCTTTCTTT
few	TRBV4-1	.	TRBJ1-2	CASSQEQGNPYGYTF	TGCGCCAGCAGCCAAGAACAGGGTAATCCCTATGGCTACACCTTC
few	TRBV7-4	TRBD1	TRBJ1-2	CASSPRDRGSGYGYTF	TGTGCCAGCAGCCCTCGGGACAGGGGGTCGGGCTATGGCTACACCTTC
few	TRBV24-1	TRBD1	TRBJ2-1	CATSEGQGATEQFF	TGTGCCACCAGTGAAGGACAGGGGGCTACTGAGCAGTTCTTC
.	TRBV6-6	.	TRBJ1-1	CASSPLAEAFF	TGTGCCAGCAGTCCCCTGGCTGAAGCTTTCTTT
.	TRBV10-3	.	TRBJ2-1	CAISESQSYNEQFF	TGTGCCATCAGTGAGTCCCAGTCCTACAATGAGCAGTTCTTC
.	TRBV27	.	TRBJ2-3	CASSPPRAITDTQYF	TGTGCCAGCAGTCCCCCGAGGGCCATCACAGATACGCAGTATTTT
many	TRBV7-9	.	TRBJ1-5	CASSSPSGAPDNQPQHF	TGTGCCAGCAGCTCTCCCTCGGGGGCGCCGGACAATCAGCCCCAGCATTTT